The present entry profiles one TCR beta chain with its context. At one of its ends the junction is not consistent with the germline gene, which may arise from a read error. This sample is drawn from a study of T cell changes during pregnancy in multiple sclerosis. CDR3 length equals 15 residues. Germline-derived CDR1 and CDR2 are SSHAT and FNYEAQ (reference sequence). TCRdb keeps only in-frame clones here, not all; method: immunoSEQ multiplex PCR. The table lists just over 50,000 clones, 85% to 95% of them singletons. This specimen consisted of CD4+ T cells from peripheral blood mononuclear cells, obtained in the second trimester of pregnancy. This receptor was identified in a female donor with multiple sclerosis, enrolled in a pregnancy study. This sequence joins TRBV7-7 and TRBJ2-2; TRBD1 matches at 7 bases. The CDR3 coding sequence is TGTGCTAGCAGCTTGGGACAGAGGGACACCGGGGAGCTGTTTTTT. This sequence encodes CASSLGQRDTGELFF.